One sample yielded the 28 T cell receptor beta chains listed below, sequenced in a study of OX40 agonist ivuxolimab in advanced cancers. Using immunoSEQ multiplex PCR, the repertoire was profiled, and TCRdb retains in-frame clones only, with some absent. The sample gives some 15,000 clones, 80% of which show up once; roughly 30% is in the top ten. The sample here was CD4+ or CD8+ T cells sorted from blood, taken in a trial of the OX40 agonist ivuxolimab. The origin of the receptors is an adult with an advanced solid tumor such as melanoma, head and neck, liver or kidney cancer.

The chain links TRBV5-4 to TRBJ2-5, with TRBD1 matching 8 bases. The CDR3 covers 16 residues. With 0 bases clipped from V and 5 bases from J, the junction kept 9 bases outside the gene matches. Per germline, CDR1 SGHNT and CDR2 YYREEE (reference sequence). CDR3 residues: CASSLGTGWRGETQYF. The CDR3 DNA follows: TGTGCCAGCAGCTTGGGGACAGGGTGGAGGGGGGAGACCCAGTACTTC. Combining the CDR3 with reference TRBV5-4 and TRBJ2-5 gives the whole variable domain ETGVTQSPTHLIKTRGQQVTLRCSSQSGHNTVSWYQQALGQGPQFIFQYYREEENGRGNFPPRFSGLQFPNYSSELNVNALELDDSALYLCASSLGTGWRGETQYFGPGTRLLVL.

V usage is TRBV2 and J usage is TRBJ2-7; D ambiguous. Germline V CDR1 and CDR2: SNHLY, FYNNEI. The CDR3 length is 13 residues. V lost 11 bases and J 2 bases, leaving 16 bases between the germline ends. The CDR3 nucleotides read TGTGCCTCAGCCTGGGCGCAGGCCTACGAGCAGTACTTC. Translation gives CASAWAQAYEQYF.

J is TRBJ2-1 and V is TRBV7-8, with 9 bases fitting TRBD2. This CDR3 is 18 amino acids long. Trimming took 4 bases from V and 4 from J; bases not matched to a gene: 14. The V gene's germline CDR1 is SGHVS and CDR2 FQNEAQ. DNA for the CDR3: TGTGCCAGCAGCTGGGTACTAGCGGGCCTCCTGACTTACAATGAGCAGTTCTTC. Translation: CASSWVLAGLLTYNEQFF.

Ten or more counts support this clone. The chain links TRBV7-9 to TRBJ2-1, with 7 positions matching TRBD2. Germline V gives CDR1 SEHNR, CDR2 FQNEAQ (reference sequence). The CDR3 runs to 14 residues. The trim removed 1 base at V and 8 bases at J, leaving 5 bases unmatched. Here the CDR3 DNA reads TGTGCCAGCAGCTTAGACGGCGGGAGCTATGAGCAGTTCTTC. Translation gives CASSLDGGSYEQFF.

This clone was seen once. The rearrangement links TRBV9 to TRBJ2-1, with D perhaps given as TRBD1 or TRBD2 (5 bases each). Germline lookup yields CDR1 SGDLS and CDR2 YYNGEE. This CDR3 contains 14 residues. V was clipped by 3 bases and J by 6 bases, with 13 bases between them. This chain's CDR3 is CASSDTGTGNEQFF. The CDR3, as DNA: TGTGCCAGCAGCGATACCGGGACCGGCAATGAGCAGTTCTTC.

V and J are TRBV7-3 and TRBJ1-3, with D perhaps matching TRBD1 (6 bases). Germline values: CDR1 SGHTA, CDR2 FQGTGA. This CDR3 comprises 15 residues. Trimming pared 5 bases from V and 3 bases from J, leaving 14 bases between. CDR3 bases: TGTGCCAGCAGCCCTGAAGGGGGAGGTGGAAACACCATATATTTT. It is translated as CASSPEGGGGNTIYF.

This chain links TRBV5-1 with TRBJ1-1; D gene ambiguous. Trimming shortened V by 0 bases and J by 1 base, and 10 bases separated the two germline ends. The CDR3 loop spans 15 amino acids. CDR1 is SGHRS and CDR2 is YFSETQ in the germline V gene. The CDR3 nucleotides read TGCGCCAGCAGCTTGGCCCGGCATAAGAACACTGAAGCTTTCTTT. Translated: CASSLARHKNTEAFF.

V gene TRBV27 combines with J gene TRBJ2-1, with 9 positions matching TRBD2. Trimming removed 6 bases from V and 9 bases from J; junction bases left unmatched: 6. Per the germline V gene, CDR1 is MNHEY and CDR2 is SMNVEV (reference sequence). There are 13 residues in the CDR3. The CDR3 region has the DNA TGTGCCAGCAGCCAGCGGGGGGCCGGTGAGCAGTTCTTC. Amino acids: CASSQRGAGEQFF.

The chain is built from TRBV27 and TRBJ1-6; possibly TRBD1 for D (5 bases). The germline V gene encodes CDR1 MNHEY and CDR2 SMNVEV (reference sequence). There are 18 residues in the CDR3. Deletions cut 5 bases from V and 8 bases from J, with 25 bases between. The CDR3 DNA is TGTGCCAGCAGTAGATGGGGCCATCGTTTTGAACGGGATTCACCCCTCCACTTT. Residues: CASSRWGHRFERDSPLHF.

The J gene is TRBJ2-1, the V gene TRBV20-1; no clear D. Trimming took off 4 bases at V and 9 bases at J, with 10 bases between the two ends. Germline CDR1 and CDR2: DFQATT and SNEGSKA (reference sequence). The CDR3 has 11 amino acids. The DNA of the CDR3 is TGCAGTGCTACCCTCGCCCGTGAGCAGTTCTTC. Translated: CSATLAREQFF.

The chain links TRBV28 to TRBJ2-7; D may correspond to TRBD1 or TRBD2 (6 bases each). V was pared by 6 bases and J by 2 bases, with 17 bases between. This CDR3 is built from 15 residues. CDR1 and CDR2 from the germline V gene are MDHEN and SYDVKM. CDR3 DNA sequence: TGTGCCAGCAGCCCAGACAGGAGGGGAACCTACGAGCAGTACTTC. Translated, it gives CASSPDRRGTYEQYF.

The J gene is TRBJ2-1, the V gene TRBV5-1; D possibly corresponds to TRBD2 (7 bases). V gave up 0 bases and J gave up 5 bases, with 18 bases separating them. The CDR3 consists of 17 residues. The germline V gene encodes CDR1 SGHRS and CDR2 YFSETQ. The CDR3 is CASSLGWGRESHNEQFF. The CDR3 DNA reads TGCGCCAGCAGCTTGGGTTGGGGGCGGGAGAGCCACAATGAGCAGTTCTTC.

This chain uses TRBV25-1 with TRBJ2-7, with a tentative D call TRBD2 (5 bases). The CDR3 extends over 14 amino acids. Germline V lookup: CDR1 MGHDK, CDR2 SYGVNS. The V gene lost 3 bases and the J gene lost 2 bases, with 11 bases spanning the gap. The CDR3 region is CASSEGAWAYEQYF. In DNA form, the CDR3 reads TGTGCCAGCAGTGAGGGAGCGTGGGCCTACGAGCAGTACTTC.

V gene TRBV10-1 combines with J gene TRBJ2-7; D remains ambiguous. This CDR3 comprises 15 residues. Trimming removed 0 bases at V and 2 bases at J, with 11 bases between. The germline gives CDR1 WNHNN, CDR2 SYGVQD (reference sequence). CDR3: CASSESRLPAYEQYF. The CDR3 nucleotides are TGCGCCAGCAGTGAGTCGAGACTGCCGGCCTACGAGCAGTACTTC.

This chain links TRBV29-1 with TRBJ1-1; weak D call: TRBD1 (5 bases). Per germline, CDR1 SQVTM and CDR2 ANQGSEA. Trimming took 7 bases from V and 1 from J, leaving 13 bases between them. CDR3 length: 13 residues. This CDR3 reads CSALGRQNTEAFF. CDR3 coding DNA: TGCAGCGCCCTGGGGCGGCAGAACACTGAAGCTTTCTTT.

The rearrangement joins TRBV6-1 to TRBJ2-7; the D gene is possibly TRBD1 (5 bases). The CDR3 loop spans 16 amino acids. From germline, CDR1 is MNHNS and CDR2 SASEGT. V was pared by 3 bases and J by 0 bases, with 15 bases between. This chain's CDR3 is CASSDRVSSPSYEQYF. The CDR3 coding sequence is TGTGCCAGCAGTGACAGGGTATCCAGCCCCTCCTACGAGCAGTACTTC.

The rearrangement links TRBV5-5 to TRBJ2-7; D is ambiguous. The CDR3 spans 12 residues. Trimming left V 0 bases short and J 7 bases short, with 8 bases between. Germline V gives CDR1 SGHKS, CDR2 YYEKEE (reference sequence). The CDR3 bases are TGTGCCAGCAGCTTGGGTGGGTATGAGCAGTACTTC. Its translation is CASSLGGYEQYF.

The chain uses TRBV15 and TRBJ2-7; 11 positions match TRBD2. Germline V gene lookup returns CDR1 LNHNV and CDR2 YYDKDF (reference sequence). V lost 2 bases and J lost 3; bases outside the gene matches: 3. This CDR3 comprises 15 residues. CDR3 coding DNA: TGTGCCACCAGCAGACTACTAGCGGGAGTCTACGAGCAGTACTTC. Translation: CATSRLLAGVYEQYF.

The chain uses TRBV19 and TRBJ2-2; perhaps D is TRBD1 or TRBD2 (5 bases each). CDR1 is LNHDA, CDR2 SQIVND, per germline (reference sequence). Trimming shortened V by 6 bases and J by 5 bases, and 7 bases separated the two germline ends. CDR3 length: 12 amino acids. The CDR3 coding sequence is TGTGCCAGTAGGGGGGAAACCGGGGAGCTGTTTTTT. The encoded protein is CASRGETGELFF.

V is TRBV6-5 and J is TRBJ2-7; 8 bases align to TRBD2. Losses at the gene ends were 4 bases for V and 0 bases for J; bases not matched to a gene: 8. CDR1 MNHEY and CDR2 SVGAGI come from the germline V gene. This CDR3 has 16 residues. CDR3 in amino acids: CASSFSGAFSSYEQYF. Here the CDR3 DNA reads TGTGCCAGCAGTTTTAGCGGGGCCTTTAGCTCCTACGAGCAGTACTTC.

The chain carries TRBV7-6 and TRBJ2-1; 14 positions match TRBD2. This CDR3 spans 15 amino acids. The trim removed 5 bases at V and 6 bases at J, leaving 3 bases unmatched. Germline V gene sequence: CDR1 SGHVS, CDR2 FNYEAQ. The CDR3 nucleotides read TGTGCCAGCAGCCCGGGACTAGCGGGAGCCAATGAGCAGTTCTTC. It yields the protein CASSPGLAGANEQFF.

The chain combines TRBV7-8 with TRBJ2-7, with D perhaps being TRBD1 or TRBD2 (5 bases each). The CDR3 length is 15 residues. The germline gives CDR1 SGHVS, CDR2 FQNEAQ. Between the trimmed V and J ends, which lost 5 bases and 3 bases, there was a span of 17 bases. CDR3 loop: CASSLGASSYYEQYF. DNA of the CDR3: TGTGCCAGCAGCCTAGGGGCTAGCTCATACTACGAGCAGTACTTC.

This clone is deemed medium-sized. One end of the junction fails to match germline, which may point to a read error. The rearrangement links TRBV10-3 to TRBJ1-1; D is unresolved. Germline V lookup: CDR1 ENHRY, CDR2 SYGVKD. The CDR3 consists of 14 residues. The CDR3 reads CAISDVLDRELELF. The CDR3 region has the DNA TGTGCCATCAGTGACGTTTTGGACCGCGAATTAGAACTCTTT.

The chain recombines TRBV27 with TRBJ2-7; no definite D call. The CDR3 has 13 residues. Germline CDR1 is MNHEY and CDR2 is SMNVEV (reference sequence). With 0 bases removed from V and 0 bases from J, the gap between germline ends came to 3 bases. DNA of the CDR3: TGTGCCAGCAGTTTATCTAACTCCTACGAGCAGTACTTC. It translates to CASSLSNSYEQYF.

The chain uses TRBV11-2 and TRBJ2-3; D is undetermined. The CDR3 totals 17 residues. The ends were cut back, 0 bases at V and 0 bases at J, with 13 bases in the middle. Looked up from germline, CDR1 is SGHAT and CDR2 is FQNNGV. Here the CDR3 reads CASSLEPYVSSTDTQYF. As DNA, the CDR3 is TGTGCCAGCAGCTTAGAGCCCTACGTGTCGAGCACAGATACGCAGTATTTT.

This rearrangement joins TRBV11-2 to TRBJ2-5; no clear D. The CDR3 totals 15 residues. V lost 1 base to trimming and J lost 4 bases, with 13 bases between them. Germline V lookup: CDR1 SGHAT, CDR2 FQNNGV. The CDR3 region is CASSLVPEFGETQYF. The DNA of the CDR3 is TGTGCCAGCAGCTTAGTACCCGAATTCGGAGAGACCCAGTACTTC.

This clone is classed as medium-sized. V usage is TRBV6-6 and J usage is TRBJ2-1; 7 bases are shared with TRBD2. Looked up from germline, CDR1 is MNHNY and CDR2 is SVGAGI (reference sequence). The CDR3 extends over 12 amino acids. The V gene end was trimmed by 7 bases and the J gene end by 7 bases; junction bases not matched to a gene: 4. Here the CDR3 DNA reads TGTGCCAGCACGCGGGAGACGAATGAGCAGTTCTTC. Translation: CASTRETNEQFF.

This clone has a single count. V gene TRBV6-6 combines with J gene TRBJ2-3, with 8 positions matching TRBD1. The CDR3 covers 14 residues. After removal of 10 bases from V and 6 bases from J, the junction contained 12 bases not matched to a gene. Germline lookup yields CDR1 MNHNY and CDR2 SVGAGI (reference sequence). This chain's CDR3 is CAIGGTGPWDTQYF. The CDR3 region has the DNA TGTGCCATCGGCGGGACAGGTCCATGGGATACGCAGTATTTT.